Listed here are 5 T cell receptor beta chains from one sample, sequenced in a study of yellow fever vaccine responses in identical twins. From the RT-PCR reads, TCRdb called clonotypes with MiXCR, one entry per CDR3 protein. The table shows around 20,000 distinct CDR3 sequences, with around 67% occurring only once. The sequenced sample was T cells from blood (PBMCs), unsorted or a sorted subset (not recorded which), obtained before or after yellow fever vaccination (not recorded which). All receptors derive from a woman aged 18 to 35 who received the yellow fever vaccine.

V and J are TRBV2 and TRBJ2-5; TRBD2 might be the D (6 bases). V shed 8 bases and J shed 1 base, with 11 bases lying between them. Germline loops: CDR1 SNHLY, CDR2 FYNNEI. This CDR3 is built from 13 residues. This CDR3 reads CASLLAVQETQYF. As DNA, the CDR3 is TGTGCCAGCCTATTAGCGGTCCAAGAGACCCAGTACTTC. Full variable domain (rest looked up from reference TRBV2 and TRBJ2-5): EPEVTQTPSHQVTQMGQEVILRCVPISNHLYFYWYRQILGQKVEFLVSFYNNEISEKSEIFDDQFSVERPDGSNFTLKIRSTKLEDSAMYFCASLLAVQETQYFGPGTRLLVL.

In this sample, this clonotype turned up a few times. The rearrangement joins TRBV5-1 to TRBJ1-6; D is unresolved. The length of the CDR3 is 13 residues. Between the trimmed V and J ends, which lost 2 bases and 8 bases, there was a span of 8 bases. Germline values: CDR1 SGHRS, CDR2 YFSETQ. The CDR3 loop is CASSFRTDSPLHF. CDR3 nucleotide sequence: TGCGCCAGCAGCTTCCGGACCGATTCACCCCTCCACTTT. Combining the CDR3 with reference TRBV5-1 and TRBJ1-6 gives the whole variable domain KAGVTQTPRYLIKTRGQQVTLSCSPISGHRSVSWYQQTPGQGLQFLFEYFSETQRNKGNFPGRFSGRQFSNSRSEMNVSTLELGDSALYLCASSFRTDSPLHFGNGTRLTVT.

V and J are TRBV6-1 and TRBJ2-1, with TRBD2 matching over 15 bases. The J segment lost 9 bases and the V segment lost 4 bases, leaving 4 bases of the junction unmatched. CDR1 is MNHNS, CDR2 SASEGT, per germline. This CDR3 is 15 amino acids long. The CDR3 DNA sequence: TGTGCCAGCAGTGGGACTAGCGGGGGGGCCGGTGAGCAGTTCTTC. It yields the protein CASSGTSGGAGEQFF.

J is TRBJ2-2 and V is TRBV28, with D hard to call. V lost 5 bases, J lost 7 bases, and 5 bases lay in between. The CDR3 spans 11 residues. The germline gives CDR1 MDHEN, CDR2 SYDVKM. CDR3 DNA: TGTGCCAGCAGTAGAGTCGGGGAGCTGTTTTTT. Protein product: CASSRVGELFF.

This clonotype has a single count. The V call is TRBV28, the J call TRBJ2-7; D possibly corresponds to TRBD1 (5 bases). V was cut by 3 bases and J by 3 bases, with 9 bases left in between. CDR1 is MDHEN, CDR2 SYDVKM, per germline. CDR3 length: 13 residues. CDR3 bases: TGTGCCAGCAGTTTCGCAGGGAACTACGAGCAGTACTTC. Protein sequence: CASSFAGNYEQYF.